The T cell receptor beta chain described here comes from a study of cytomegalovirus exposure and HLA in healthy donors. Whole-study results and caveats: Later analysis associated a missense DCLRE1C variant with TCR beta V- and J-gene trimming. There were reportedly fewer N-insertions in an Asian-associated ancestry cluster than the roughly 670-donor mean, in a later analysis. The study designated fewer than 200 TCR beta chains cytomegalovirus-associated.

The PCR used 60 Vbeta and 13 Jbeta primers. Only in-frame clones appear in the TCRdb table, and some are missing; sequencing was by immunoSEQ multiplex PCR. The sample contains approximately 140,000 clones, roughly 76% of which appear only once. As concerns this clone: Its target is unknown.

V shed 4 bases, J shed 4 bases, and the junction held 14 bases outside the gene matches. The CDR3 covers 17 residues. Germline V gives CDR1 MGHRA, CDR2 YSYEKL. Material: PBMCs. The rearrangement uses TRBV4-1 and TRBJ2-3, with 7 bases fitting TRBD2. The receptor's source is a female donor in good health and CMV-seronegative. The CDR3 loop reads CASSRFLGAGVPDTQYF. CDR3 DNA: TGCGCCAGCAGCCGATTTCTCGGTGCGGGAGTACCAGATACGCAGTATTTT.